These T cell receptor beta chains were read from a single sample in a study of blood T cell repertoires in COVID-19. Libraries were prepared by immunoSEQ multiplex PCR; TCRdb keeps only in-frame clonotypes and omits some of them. The data show about 41,000 clones, approximately 90% seen once. The sample was peripheral blood. These receptors came from a human donor in a cohort sampled during active COVID-19. CDR3s include the opening cysteine and the closing phenylalanine or tryptophan. D genes are given only for firm matches. Expanded clones get a size class; other rows say once, few or many, or leave the size out.

cdr3_length j_call clone_size v_call d_call cdr3_aa cdr3_nt
14 TRBJ1-5 NA TRBV7-2 NA CASSTPGGHQPQHF TGTGCCAGCAGTACTCCGGGGGGTCATCAGCCCCAGCATTTT
13 TRBJ2-7 NA TRBV7-3 NA CASSPGREDEQYF TGTGCCAGCAGCCCCGGCAGGGAGGACGAGCAGTACTTC
17 TRBJ1-4 NA TRBV19 TRBD1 CASSIADRGLPNEKLFF TGTGCCAGTAGTATCGCCGACAGGGGGCTCCCTAATGAAAAACTGTTTTTT
16 TRBJ1-3 NA TRBV11-2 TRBD1 CASSLGTGRTGNTIYF TGTGCCAGCAGCTTGGGGACAGGGAGGACTGGAAACACCATATATTTT
15 TRBJ1-2 medium-sized TRBV18 NA CASSPGQVPNYGYTF TGTGCCAGCTCACCAGGGCAGGTCCCAAACTATGGCTACACCTTC
14 TRBJ1-1 NA TRBV5-1 NA CASSPRAGNTEAFF TGCGCCAGCAGCCCGAGGGCAGGAAACACTGAAGCTTTCTTT
12 TRBJ2-3 NA TRBV19 NA CASYRGTDTQYF TGTGCCAGTTACAGGGGCACAGATACGCAGTATTTT
17 TRBJ2-3 NA TRBV30 NA CAWSVRGGPSNPDTQYF TGTGCCTGGAGTGTACGAGGGGGACCCAGTAACCCAGATACGCAGTATTTT
15 TRBJ1-5 NA TRBV28 NA CASSLLGRRDQPQHF TGTGCCAGCAGTTTATTGGGCAGGAGGGATCAGCCCCAGCATTTT
15 TRBJ2-1 NA TRBV9 TRBD2 CASSPGLAGYNEQFF TGTGCCAGCAGCCCGGGACTAGCGGGTTACAATGAGCAGTTCTTC
12 TRBJ2-7 NA TRBV2 NA CASRGAPYEQYF TGTGCCAGCAGAGGGGCTCCCTACGAGCAGTACTTC
15 TRBJ2-1 once TRBV18 TRBD2 CASSGGRGSYNEQFF TGTGCCAGCTCAGGCGGGAGGGGGTCCTACAATGAGCAGTTCTTC
13 TRBJ1-1 once TRBV7-3 NA CASSFAGVNEAFF TGTGCCAGCAGCTTCGCAGGGGTCAATGAAGCTTTCTTT
14 TRBJ2-7 NA TRBV27 TRBD1 CASSFTGGAYEQYF TGTGCCAGCAGTTTTACAGGGGGCGCCTACGAGCAGTACTTC
14 TRBJ2-7 NA TRBV7-6 TRBD1 CASSPRQGGYEQYF TGTGCCAGCAGCCCAAGACAGGGTGGGTACGAGCAGTACTTC
16 TRBJ2-7 NA TRBV7-3 NA CASLFLMAGTNGSEYF TGTGCCAGTCTGTTCCTCATGGCGGGGACCAACGGATCGGAGTACTTC
15 TRBJ1-1 NA TRBV5-5 NA CASSSSGQLETEAFF TGTGCCAGCAGCTCCTCAGGACAGCTGGAGACTGAAGCTTTCTTT
14 TRBJ2-7 NA TRBV30 TRBD2 CAYTLGLAFSEQYF TGTGCCTACACTTTGGGACTAGCTTTTAGTGAGCAGTACTTC
14 TRBJ2-1 NA TRBV7-9 NA CASSSSDNYNEQFF TGTGCCAGCAGCTCCTCGGACAATTACAATGAGCAGTTCTTC
13 TRBJ2-7 NA TRBV18 NA CASRWDSSYEQYF TGTGCCAGCCGATGGGACTCCTCCTACGAGCAGTACTTC
16 TRBJ2-5 NA TRBV5-1 NA CASSLTGSSLPETQYF TGCGCCAGCAGCTTGACGGGGTCTTCTCTTCCAGAGACCCAGTACTTC
15 TRBJ1-3 NA TRBV6-5 NA CASRRTGQGGNTIYF TGTGCCAGCAGGAGAACAGGTCAGGGAGGAAACACCATATATTTT
13 TRBJ1-2 NA TRBV6-1 NA CASSEGPGYGYTF TGTGCCAGCAGTGAAGGGCCAGGGTATGGCTACACCTTC
15 TRBJ2-2 once TRBV27 NA CASSFWGGNTGELFF TGTGCCAGCAGTTTTTGGGGAGGGAACACCGGGGAGCTGTTTTTT
13 TRBJ2-7 NA TRBV5-1 TRBD1 CASSLSGGYEQYF TGCGCCAGCAGCTTATCAGGGGGCTACGAGCAGTACTTC
16 TRBJ1-5 NA TRBV27 TRBD1 CASSPRDRGGNQPQHF TGTGCCAGCAGTCCCCGGGACAGGGGTGGCAATCAGCCCCAGCATTTT
12 TRBJ2-2 few TRBV5-1 NA CASSFSTGELFF TGCGCCAGCAGCTTTAGCACCGGGGAGCTGTTTTTT
15 TRBJ2-3 NA TRBV15 NA CATSRDGGATDTQYF TGTGCCACCAGCAGAGATGGGGGCGCGACAGATACGCAGTATTTT
17 TRBJ2-3 NA TRBV18 TRBD2 CASSQAQSASGMGAAYF TGTGCCAGCTCACAGGCCCAATCGGCTAGCGGGATGGGGGCCGCGTATTTT
16 TRBJ2-5 NA TRBV24-1 TRBD2 CATSDPSLAGVETQYF TGTGCCACCAGTGACCCGTCTCTAGCGGGAGTGGAGACCCAGTACTTC
12 TRBJ1-3 NA TRBV28 NA CASSFTGNTIYF TGTGCCAGCAGTTTCACTGGAAACACCATATATTTT
14 TRBJ2-2 NA TRBV30 TRBD2 CAWSLAGHTGELFF TGTGCCTGGAGTCTAGCGGGGCACACCGGGGAGCTGTTTTTT
13 TRBJ2-2 NA TRBV28 NA CAFGRGGTGELFF TGTGCCTTCGGCAGAGGGGGCACCGGGGAGCTGTTTTTT
14 TRBJ2-7 NA TRBV28 TRBD2 CASSWGAGAYEQYF TGTGCCAGCAGTTGGGGAGCGGGGGCCTACGAGCAGTACTTC
16 TRBJ2-2 once TRBV7-4 TRBD2 CASSPLRLAGTGELFF TGTGCCAGCAGCCCCTTGAGACTAGCGGGCACCGGGGAGCTGTTTTTT
18 TRBJ1-1 NA TRBV27 NA CASSLNPGGPKEGNGAFF TGTGCCAGCAGTTTAAACCCGGGAGGACCGAAGGAGGGGAATGGAGCTTTCTTT
16 TRBJ1-1 NA TRBV7-9 NA CASSHRGSWGDTEAFF TGTGCCAGCAGTCACCGTGGGAGTTGGGGGGACACTGAAGCTTTCTTT
12 TRBJ2-5 NA TRBV24-1 NA CATSSVQETQYF TGTGCCACCAGTTCAGTCCAAGAGACCCAGTACTTC
15 TRBJ2-7 NA TRBV29-1 NA CSVVLGLTAFGEQYF TGCAGCGTTGTATTGGGGTTGACAGCATTCGGCGAGCAGTACTTC
14 TRBJ2-7 NA TRBV23-1 TRBD2 CASSLGRAYDEQYF TGCGCCAGCAGTCTAGGGAGGGCCTACGACGAGCAGTACTTC
14 TRBJ2-7 NA TRBV5-1 TRBD1 CASSLGQSSYEQYF TGCGCCAGCAGCCTGGGACAGAGCTCCTACGAGCAGTACTTC
18 TRBJ2-1 NA TRBV9 NA CASSVFGGSSARNNEQFF TGTGCCAGCAGCGTCTTTGGAGGGAGCTCCGCACGTAACAATGAGCAGTTCTTC
17 TRBJ2-5 few TRBV5-3 TRBD2 CARSSGTSGSRRETQYF TGTGCCAGAAGCTCCGGGACTAGCGGGAGCCGTCGAGAGACCCAGTACTTC
15 TRBJ2-7 few TRBV4-2 TRBD2 CASSQGREPSYEQYF TGTGCCAGCAGCCAAGGGCGGGAGCCTAGTTACGAGCAGTACTTC
13 TRBJ1-1 NA TRBV7-6 NA CASSSSGGTEAFF TGTGCCAGCAGCTCCTCCGGGGGCACTGAAGCTTTCTTT
13 TRBJ2-7 NA TRBV12-3/TRBV12-4 TRBD2 CASSGGPPYEQYF TGTGCCAGCTCGGGAGGGCCCCCCTACGAGCAGTACTTC
14 TRBJ2-1 NA TRBV5-6 NA CASSLLAWEDEQFF TGTGCCAGCAGCTTGTTGGCGTGGGAGGATGAGCAGTTCTTC
16 TRBJ2-3 NA TRBV5-4 NA CASSASASPSTDTQYF TGTGCCAGCAGCGCCTCCGCGAGCCCAAGCACAGATACGCAGTATTTT
19 TRBJ2-5 NA TRBV10-3 TRBD2 CAISEPRLSGTTRAETQYF TGTGCCATCAGTGAGCCACGACTAAGCGGGACGACCAGGGCGGAGACCCAGTACTTC
15 TRBJ2-7 once TRBV6-2/TRBV6-3 TRBD2 CASSRTSGATYEQYF TGTGCCAGCAGCCGGACTAGCGGGGCGACCTACGAGCAGTACTTC
14 TRBJ1-2 NA TRBV28 NA CASSLDGRGYGYTF TGTGCCAGCAGTCTCGATGGGCGAGGGTATGGCTACACCTTC
13 TRBJ2-7 NA TRBV10-3 TRBD1 CAISEPPDRVVFF TGTGCCATCAGTGAGCCACCGGACAGGGTAGTGTTTTTC